This T cell receptor (beta chain) appears in the sequencing data of a study of CD8 T cells in ankylosing spondylitis. This CDR3 contains 18 residues. V shed 1 base and J shed 0 bases, with 17 bases lying between them. Germline assignment: CDR1 SGHRS and CDR2 YFSETQ. TCRdb analysed the 5' RACE reads with MiXCR anew, one entry per CDR3 protein. The repertoire holds approximately 150,000 distinct CDR3 sequences, with 40% to 50% as singletons. The chain uses TRBV5-1 and TRBJ1-3, with a tentative D call TRBD1 (5 bases). The receptor's source is a male donor with ankylosing spondylitis. Sequenced input: synovial fluid, either unsorted or a sorted T cell fraction (not recorded which). This CDR3 reads CASSLFPPRASSGNTIYF. In DNA form, the CDR3 reads TGCGCCAGCAGCTTGTTCCCTCCCAGGGCTTCCTCTGGAAACACCATATATTTT.